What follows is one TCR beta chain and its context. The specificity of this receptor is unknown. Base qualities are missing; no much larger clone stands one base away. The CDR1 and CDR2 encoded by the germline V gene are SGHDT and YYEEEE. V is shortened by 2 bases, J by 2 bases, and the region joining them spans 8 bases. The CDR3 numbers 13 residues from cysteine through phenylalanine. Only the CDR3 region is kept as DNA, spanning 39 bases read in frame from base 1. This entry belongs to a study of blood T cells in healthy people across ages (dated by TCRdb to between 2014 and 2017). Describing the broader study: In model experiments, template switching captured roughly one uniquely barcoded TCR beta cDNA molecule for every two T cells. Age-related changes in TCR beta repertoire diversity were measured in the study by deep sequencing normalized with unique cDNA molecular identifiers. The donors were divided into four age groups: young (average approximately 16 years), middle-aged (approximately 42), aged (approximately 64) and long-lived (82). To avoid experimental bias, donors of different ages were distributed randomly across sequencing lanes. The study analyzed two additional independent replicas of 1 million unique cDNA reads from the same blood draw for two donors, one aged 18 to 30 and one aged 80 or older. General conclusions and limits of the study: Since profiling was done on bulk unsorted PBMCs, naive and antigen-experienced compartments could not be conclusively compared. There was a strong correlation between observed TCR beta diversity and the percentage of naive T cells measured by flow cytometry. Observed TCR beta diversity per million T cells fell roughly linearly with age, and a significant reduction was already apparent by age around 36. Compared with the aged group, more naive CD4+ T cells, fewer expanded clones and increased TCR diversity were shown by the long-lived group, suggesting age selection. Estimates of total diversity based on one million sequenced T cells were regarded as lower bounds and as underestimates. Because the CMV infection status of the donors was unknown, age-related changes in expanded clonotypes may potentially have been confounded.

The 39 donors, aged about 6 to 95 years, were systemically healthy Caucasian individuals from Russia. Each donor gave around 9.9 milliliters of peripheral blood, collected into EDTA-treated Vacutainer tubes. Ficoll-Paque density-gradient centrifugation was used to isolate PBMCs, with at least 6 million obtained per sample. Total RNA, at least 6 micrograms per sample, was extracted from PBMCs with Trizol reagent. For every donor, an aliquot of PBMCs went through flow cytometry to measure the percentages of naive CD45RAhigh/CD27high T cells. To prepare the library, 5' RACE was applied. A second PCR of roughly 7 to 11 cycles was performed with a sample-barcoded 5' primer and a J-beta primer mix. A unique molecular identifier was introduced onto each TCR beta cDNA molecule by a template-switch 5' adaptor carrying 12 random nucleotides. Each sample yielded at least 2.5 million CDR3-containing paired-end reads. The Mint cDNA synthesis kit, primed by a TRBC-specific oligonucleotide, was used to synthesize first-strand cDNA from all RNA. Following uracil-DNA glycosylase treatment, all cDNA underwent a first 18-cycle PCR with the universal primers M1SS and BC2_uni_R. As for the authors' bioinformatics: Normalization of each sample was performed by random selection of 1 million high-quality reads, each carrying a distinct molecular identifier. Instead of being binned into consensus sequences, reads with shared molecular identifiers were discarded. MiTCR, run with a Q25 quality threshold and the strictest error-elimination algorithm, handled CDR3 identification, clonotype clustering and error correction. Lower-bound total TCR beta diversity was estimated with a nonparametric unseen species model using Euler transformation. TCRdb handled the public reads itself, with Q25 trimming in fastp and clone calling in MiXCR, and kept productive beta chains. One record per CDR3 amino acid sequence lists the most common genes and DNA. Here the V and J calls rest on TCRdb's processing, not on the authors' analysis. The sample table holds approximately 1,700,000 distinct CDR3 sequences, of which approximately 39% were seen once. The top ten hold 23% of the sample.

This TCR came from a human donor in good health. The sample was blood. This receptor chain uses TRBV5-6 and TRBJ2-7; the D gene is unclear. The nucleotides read TGTGCCAGCAGCTTCATTCTTCCCTACGAGCAGTACTTC. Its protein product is CASSFILPYEQYF. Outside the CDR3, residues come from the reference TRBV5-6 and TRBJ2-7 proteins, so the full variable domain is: DAGVTQSPTHLIKTRGQQVTLRCSPKSGHDTVSWYQQALGQGPQFIFQYYEEEERQRGNFPDRFSGHQFPNYSSELNVNALLLGDSALYLCASSFILPYEQYFGPGTRLTVT.